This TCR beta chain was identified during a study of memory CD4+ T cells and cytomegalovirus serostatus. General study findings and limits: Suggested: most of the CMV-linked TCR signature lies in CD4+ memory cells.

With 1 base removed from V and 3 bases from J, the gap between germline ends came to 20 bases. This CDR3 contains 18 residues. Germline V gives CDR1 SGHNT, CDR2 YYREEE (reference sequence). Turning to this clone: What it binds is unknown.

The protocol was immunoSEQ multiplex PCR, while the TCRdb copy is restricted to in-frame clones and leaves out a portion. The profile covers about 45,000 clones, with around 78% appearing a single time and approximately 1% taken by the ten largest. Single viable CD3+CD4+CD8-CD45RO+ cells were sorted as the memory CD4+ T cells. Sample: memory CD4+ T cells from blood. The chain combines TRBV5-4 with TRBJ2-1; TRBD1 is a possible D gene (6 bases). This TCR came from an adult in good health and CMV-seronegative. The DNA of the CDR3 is TGTGCCAGCAGCTTGTCCGTAGTCGCGACAGGCCTCTACAATGAGCAGTTCTTC. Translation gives CASSLSVVATGLYNEQFF.